This TCR beta chain stems from a study of Graves' ophthalmopathy and Graves' hyperthyroidism. General observations from the study: Most thyroid clonotypes expanded beyond 0.001 frequency were also found in blood.

The study amplified TCR beta CDR3 regions using RNA transcripts. Scientists carried out first-round RT-PCR using HTBI primers and then a second-round multiplex PCR. Via MiXCR, TCRdb re-called the multiplex PCR reads, giving one row per CDR3 protein. The repertoire consists of under 800,000 distinct CDR3 sequences, with roughly 20% occurring once and the leading ten covering approximately 6.5%. Stable hyperthyroid donors showed no ophthalmopathy during 18 months follow-up. Certain patients were not enrolled. These were patients with other autoimmune diseases, uncontrolled infections, pregnancy or lactation. The CDR3 has 14 residues. Germline V gene lookup returns CDR1 MNHNS and CDR2 SASEGT. Trimming took 3 bases from V and 0 from J, leaving 8 bases between them. There are many counts of this clonotype. Its antigen remains unidentified.

The rearrangement uses TRBV6-1 and TRBJ1-2; D gene ambiguous. The sequenced sample was peripheral blood. This receptor was obtained from a woman aged 18-35 years with stable Graves' hyperthyroidism. Some clones in this sample may be carry-over from other donors' samples. The CDR3 spells CASSEDYPNYGYTF. CDR3 DNA: TGTGCCAGCAGTGAGGACTACCCTAACTATGGCTACACCTTC.